This T cell receptor beta chain was recorded in a study of T cell repertoires in cytomegalovirus infection. Whole-study results and caveats: Dominant in the ex vivo response were TCR beta clonotypes restricted by HLA-C and specific for CMV.

In regard to this clonotype: Its specificity is not known.

TCRdb reanalysed the reads using MiXCR and keeps one entry per CDR3 protein. The profile shows 450,000 to 650,000 distinct CDR3 sequences, almost 40% of them singletons. The germline V gene has CDR1 SGHTA and CDR2 FQGNSA. CDR3 length: 16 amino acids. V lost 5 bases, J lost 7 bases, and 9 bases stayed unmatched. The chain uses TRBV7-2 and TRBJ2-1; TRBD2 agrees at 12 bases. The sequenced sample was cultured PBMCs, obtained from culture after CMV antigen stimulation. The clonotype comes from a human donor in good health (CMV status not recorded). Some clones in this sample may be carry-over from other donors' samples. In nucleotides, the CDR3 is TGTGCCAGCAGCGGGAGAGGACTAGCGGGAAATAATGAGCAGTTCTTC. Its protein product is CASSGRGLAGNNEQFF.